These T cell receptor beta chains were read from a single sample in a study of control samples from healthy donors and cancer patients. The assay was immunoSEQ multiplex PCR, and TCRdb's table has in-frame clones only and misses some. The sample holds 110,000 to 150,000 clones; 80% to 95% are singletons and the top ten take roughly 12%. The sample was blood. The receptors shown here come from a man aged 25 to 45 in good health. Each CDR3 is given with its conserved first and last residue. The D gene is left open where the match is weak. The size field is filled for only some rows; it gives once, few, many or a size class.

D gene,clone size,V gene,J gene,CDR3 protein,CDR3 DNA
.,.,TRBV6-5,TRBJ1-2,CASKGHDYGYTF,TGTGCCAGCAAGGGGCACGACTATGGCTACACCTTC
.,.,TRBV7-9,TRBJ1-4,CASSRPGLPVEKLFF,TGTGCCAGCAGCCGCCCGGGACTCCCAGTTGAAAAACTGTTTTTT
.,.,TRBV7-8,TRBJ1-2,CASSWREGYGYTF,TGTGCCAGCAGCTGGAGGGAGGGGTATGGCTACACCTTC
.,.,TRBV28,TRBJ1-1,CASSLNSEAFF,TGTGCCAGCAGTTTAAACAGTGAAGCTTTCTTT
.,few,TRBV6-6,TRBJ1-5,CASSTGNNQPQHF,TGTGCCAGCAGCACAGGGAACAATCAGCCCCAGCATTTT
TRBD1,.,TRBV27,TRBJ1-5,CASSSRGPEQPQHF,TGTGCCAGCAGTTCCAGGGGGCCGGAGCAGCCCCAGCATTTT
.,.,TRBV5-4,TRBJ1-1,CASSPPRGMNTEAFF,TGTGCCAGCAGCCCCCCGAGGGGCATGAACACTGAAGCTTTCTTT
.,.,TRBV11-3,TRBJ1-5,CASSPHHQPQHF,TGTGCCAGCAGCCCCCACCATCAGCCCCAGCATTTT
TRBD1,.,TRBV6-5,TRBJ1-5,CASRGQGGQPQHF,TGTGCCAGCAGGGGACAGGGCGGACAGCCCCAGCATTTT
TRBD2,.,TRBV18,TRBJ2-2,CASSPLPGLEAGELFF,TGTGCCAGCTCACCTTTGCCGGGACTAGAGGCCGGGGAGCTGTTTTTT
.,.,TRBV28,TRBJ1-2,CASSLGAGRNYGYTF,TGTGCCAGCAGTCTTGGGGCAGGGAGAAACTATGGCTACACCTTC
.,.,TRBV2,TRBJ1-5,CASSKGDEQPQHF,TGTGCCAGCAGCAAGGGGGACGAACAGCCCCAGCATTTT
.,.,TRBV7-2,TRBJ1-6,CASSSPGDSPLHF,TGTGCCAGCAGCTCGCCTGGGGATTCACCCCTCCACTTT
TRBD2,.,TRBV7-9,TRBJ2-3,CASSPRAGWGDTQYF,TGTGCCAGCAGCCCCCGAGCGGGATGGGGGGATACGCAGTATTTT
.,.,TRBV18,TRBJ1-1,CASSPKSKVDTEAFF,TGTGCCAGCTCCCCAAAATCGAAAGTAGACACTGAAGCTTTCTTT
.,.,TRBV19,TRBJ2-1,CASSIRSYGEQFF,TGTGCCAGTAGTATTAGGAGCTACGGTGAGCAGTTCTTC
.,many,TRBV11-2,TRBJ2-1,CASSSEPPNEQFF,TGTGCCAGCAGCTCGGAACCCCCCAATGAGCAGTTCTTC
TRBD1,.,TRBV29-1,TRBJ2-4,CSVLDRAANIQYF,TGCAGCGTCCTGGACAGGGCGGCGAACATTCAGTACTTC
.,.,TRBV28,TRBJ1-4,CASSFALATNEKLFF,TGTGCCAGCAGTTTTGCACTTGCAACTAATGAAAAACTGTTTTTT
.,.,TRBV5-1,TRBJ2-1,CASSLDTSSYNEQFF,TGCGCCAGCAGCTTGGACACAAGCTCCTACAATGAGCAGTTCTTC
TRBD2,.,TRBV11-1,TRBJ2-1,CASRRGTNSYNEQFF,TGTGCCAGCAGACGTGGGACTAATTCCTACAATGAGCAGTTCTTC
.,.,TRBV19,TRBJ2-3,CASSIDSGVTDTQYF,TGTGCCAGTAGTATAGATTCGGGAGTCACAGATACGCAGTATTTT
.,.,TRBV27,TRBJ2-7,CASSPLVGLEQYF,TGTGCCAGCAGCCCCCTAGTCGGATTGGAGCAGTACTTC
.,few,TRBV7-3,TRBJ2-7,CARNEEENEQYF,TGTGCCAGAAATGAGGAGGAGAACGAGCAGTACTTC
.,.,TRBV30,TRBJ1-1,CAWSGEGSTEAFF,TGTGCCTGGAGTGGAGAGGGGTCCACTGAAGCTTTCTTT
.,.,TRBV28,TRBJ2-7,CASSPSGAPRAYEQYF,TGTGCCAGCAGCCCTAGTGGGGCGCCCCGGGCCTACGAGCAGTACTTC
TRBD1,.,TRBV6-1,TRBJ1-5,CASSEEPTGGQPQHF,TGTGCCAGCAGTGAAGAACCGACAGGGGGCCAGCCCCAGCATTTT
.,.,TRBV3-1/TRBV3-2,TRBJ1-1,CASSQGQGRAFF,TGTGCCAGCAGCCAAGGGCAAGGTAGGGCTTTCTTT
TRBD2,.,TRBV11-3,TRBJ2-7,CASSLGTVAGGTYEQYF,TGTGCCAGCAGCTTAGGCACAGTGGCGGGAGGAACCTACGAGCAGTACTTC
.,.,TRBV12-3/TRBV12-4,TRBJ2-1,CASSLIGGEQFF,TGTGCCAGCAGTTTAATAGGCGGTGAGCAGTTCTTC
.,.,TRBV2,TRBJ2-2,CASSEANTGELFF,TGTGCCAGCAGTGAAGCTAACACCGGGGAGCTGTTTTTT
TRBD2,.,TRBV28,TRBJ2-7,CASSLAGGYEQYF,TGTGCCAGCAGTTTAGCGGGGGGATACGAGCAGTACTTC
.,.,TRBV19,TRBJ1-4,CASLPQGRGNEKLFF,TGTGCCAGCCTTCCCCAGGGGCGAGGTAATGAAAAACTGTTTTTT
.,.,TRBV12-3/TRBV12-4,TRBJ1-2,CASSFDSNYGYTF,TGTGCCAGCAGTTTTGACAGTAACTATGGCTACACCTTC
TRBD1,once,TRBV28,TRBJ1-1,CASSSPIYRGNTEAFF,TGTGCCAGCAGTTCTCCTATCTACAGGGGGAACACTGAAGCTTTCTTT
TRBD1,.,TRBV5-1,TRBJ2-7,CASSSTGTVYEQYF,TGCGCCAGCAGCTCCACCGGGACAGTCTACGAGCAGTACTTC
.,.,TRBV11-2,TRBJ1-3,CASSRTVPSGNTIYF,TGTGCCAGCAGTCGGACAGTCCCCTCTGGAAACACCATATATTTT
TRBD1,.,TRBV28,TRBJ1-2,CASSSPASAGGNGYTF,TGTGCCAGCAGTTCACCAGCCTCAGCAGGGGGTAATGGCTACACCTTC
.,.,TRBV6-6,TRBJ2-7,CASSILAKEQYF,TGTGCCAGCAGTATATTAGCGAAGGAGCAGTACTTC
.,.,TRBV11-2,TRBJ2-2,CASSLDGWERVTGELFF,TGTGCCAGCAGCTTAGATGGGTGGGAGCGCGTCACCGGGGAGCTGTTTTTT
.,.,TRBV14,TRBJ2-3,CASSPQFPSTDTQYF,TGTGCCAGCAGTCCACAGTTTCCTAGCACAGATACGCAGTATTTT
TRBD1,.,TRBV10-2,TRBJ2-3,CASRTGALSTDTQYF,TGCGCCAGCAGGACAGGGGCGCTTAGCACAGATACGCAGTATTTT
TRBD1,.,TRBV28,TRBJ1-2,CASSLSPGTVDGYTF,TGTGCCAGCAGTTTAAGCCCCGGGACAGTCGATGGCTACACCTTC
.,.,TRBV5-6,TRBJ2-6,CASSYPIGANVLTF,TGTGCCAGCAGCTATCCAATTGGGGCCAACGTCCTGACTTTC
TRBD1,.,TRBV27,TRBJ2-7,CASSPDTGTGNEQYF,TGTGCCAGCAGTCCGGATACCGGGACAGGGAACGAGCAGTACTTC